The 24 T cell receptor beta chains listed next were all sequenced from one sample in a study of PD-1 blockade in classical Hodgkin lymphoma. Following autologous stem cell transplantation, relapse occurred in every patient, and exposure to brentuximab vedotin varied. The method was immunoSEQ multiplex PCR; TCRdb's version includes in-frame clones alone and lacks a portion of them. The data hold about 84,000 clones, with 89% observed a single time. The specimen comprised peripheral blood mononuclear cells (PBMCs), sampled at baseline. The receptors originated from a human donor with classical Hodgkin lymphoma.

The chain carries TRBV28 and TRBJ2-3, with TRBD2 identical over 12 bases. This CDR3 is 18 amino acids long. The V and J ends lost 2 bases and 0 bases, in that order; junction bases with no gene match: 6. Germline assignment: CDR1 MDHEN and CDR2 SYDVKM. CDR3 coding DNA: TGTGCCAGCAGTTTAAGGGCTAGCGGGAGGGATAGCACAGATACGCAGTATTTT. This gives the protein CASSLRASGRDSTDTQYF. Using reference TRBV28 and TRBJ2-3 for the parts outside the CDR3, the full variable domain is DVKVTQSSRYLVKRTGEKVFLECVQDMDHENMFWYRQDPGLGLRLIYFSYDVKMKEKGDIPEGYSVSREKKERFSLILESASTNQTSMYLCASSLRASGRDSTDTQYFGPGTRLTVL.

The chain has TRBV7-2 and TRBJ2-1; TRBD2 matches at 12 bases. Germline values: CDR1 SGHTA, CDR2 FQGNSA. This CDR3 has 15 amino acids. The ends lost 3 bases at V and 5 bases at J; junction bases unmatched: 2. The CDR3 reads CASSLTSGSNNEQFF. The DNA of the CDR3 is TGTGCCAGCAGCTTGACTAGCGGGAGTAACAATGAGCAGTTCTTC.

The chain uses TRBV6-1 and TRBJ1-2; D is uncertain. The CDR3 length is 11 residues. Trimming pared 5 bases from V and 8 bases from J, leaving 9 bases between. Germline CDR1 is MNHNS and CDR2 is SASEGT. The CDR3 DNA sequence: TGTGCCAGCAGTCCAGGTTTCGGCTACACCTTC. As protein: CASSPGFGYTF.

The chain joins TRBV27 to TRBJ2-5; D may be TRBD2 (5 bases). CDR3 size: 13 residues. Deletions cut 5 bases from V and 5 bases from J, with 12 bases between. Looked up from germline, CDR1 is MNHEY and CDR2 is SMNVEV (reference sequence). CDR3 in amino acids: CASSPTSPETQYF. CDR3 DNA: TGTGCCAGCAGTCCCACTAGTCCTGAGACCCAGTACTTC.

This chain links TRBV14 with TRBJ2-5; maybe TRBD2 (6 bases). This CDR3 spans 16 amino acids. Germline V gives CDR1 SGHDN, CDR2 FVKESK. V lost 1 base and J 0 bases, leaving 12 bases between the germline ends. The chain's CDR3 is CASSQVSSVYQETQYF. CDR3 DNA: TGTGCCAGCAGCCAAGTATCTAGCGTATACCAAGAGACCCAGTACTTC.

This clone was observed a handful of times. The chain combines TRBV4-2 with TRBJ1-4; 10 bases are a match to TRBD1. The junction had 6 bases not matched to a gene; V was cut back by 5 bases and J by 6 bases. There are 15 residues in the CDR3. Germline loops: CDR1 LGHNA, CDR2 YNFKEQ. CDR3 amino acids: CASSYRQGAYEKLFF. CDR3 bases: TGTGCCAGCAGCTACCGACAGGGGGCCTATGAAAAACTGTTTTTT.

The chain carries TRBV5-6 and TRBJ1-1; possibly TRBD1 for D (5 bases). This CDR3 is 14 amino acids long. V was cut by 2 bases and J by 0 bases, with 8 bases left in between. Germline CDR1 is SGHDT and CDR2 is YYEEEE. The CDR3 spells CASSLGTVNTEAFF. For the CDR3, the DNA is TGTGCCAGCAGCTTAGGGACGGTGAACACTGAAGCTTTCTTT.

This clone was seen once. CDR3 bases: TGTGCCAGCAGTGAAGGTTTTGGACAGGGAAAAAAGTACGAGCAGTACTTC. Its protein product is CASSEGFGQGKKYEQYF. The chain links TRBV2 to TRBJ2-7, with TRBD1 identical over 8 bases. The trim removed 1 base at V and 4 bases at J, leaving 12 bases unmatched. Germline assignment: CDR1 SNHLY and CDR2 FYNNEI. The CDR3 covers 17 residues.

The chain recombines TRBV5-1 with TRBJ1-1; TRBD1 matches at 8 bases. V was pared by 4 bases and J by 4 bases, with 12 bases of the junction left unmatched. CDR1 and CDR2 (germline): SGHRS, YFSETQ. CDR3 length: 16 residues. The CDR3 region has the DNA TGCGCCAGCAGCCACGGACAGGGACCATCAACCACTGAAGCTTTCTTT. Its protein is CASSHGQGPSTTEAFF.

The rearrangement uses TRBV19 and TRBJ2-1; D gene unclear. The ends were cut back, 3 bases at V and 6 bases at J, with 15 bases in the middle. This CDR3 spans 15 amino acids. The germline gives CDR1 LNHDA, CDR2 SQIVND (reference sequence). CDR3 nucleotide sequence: TGTGCCAGTAGTATTGCACAAACAATCCCCAATGAGCAGTTCTTC. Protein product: CASSIAQTIPNEQFF.

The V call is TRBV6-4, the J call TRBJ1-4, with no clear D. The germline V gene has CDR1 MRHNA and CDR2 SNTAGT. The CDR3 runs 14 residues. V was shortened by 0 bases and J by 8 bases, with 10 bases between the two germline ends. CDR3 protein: CASSDSIGSEKLFF. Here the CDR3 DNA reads TGTGCCAGCAGTGACTCGATCGGGTCGGAAAAACTGTTTTTT.

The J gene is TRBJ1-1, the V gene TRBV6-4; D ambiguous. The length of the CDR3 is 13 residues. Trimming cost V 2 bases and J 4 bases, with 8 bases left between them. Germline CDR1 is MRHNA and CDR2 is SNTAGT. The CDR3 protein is CASSDSPSTEAFF. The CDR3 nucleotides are TGTGCCAGCAGTGACAGTCCAAGCACTGAAGCTTTCTTT.

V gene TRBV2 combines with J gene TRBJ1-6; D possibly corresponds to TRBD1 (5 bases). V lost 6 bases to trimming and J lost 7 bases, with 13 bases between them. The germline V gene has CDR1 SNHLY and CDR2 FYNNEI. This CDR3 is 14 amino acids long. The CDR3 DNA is TGTGCCAGCAGGCCGGGGACGGACAATTCACCCCTCCACTTT. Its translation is CASRPGTDNSPLHF. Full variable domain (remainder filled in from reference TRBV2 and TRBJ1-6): EPEVTQTPSHQVTQMGQEVILRCVPISNHLYFYWYRQILGQKVEFLVSFYNNEISEKSEIFDDQFSVERPDGSNFTLKIRSTKLEDSAMYFCASRPGTDNSPLHFGNGTRLTVT.

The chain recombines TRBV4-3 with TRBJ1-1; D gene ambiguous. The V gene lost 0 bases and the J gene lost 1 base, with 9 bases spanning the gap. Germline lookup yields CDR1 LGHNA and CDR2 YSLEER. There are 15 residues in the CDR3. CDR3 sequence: CASSQDWPQNTEAFF. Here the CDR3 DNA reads TGCGCCAGCAGCCAAGATTGGCCTCAGAACACTGAAGCTTTCTTT.

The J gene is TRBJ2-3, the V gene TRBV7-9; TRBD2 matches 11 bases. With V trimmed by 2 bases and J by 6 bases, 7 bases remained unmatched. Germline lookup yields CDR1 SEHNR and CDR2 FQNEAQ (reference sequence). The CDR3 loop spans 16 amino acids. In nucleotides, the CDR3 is TGTGCCAGCAGCTTATCTCTAGCGGGAGGACGGGATACGCAGTATTTT. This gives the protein CASSLSLAGGRDTQYF.

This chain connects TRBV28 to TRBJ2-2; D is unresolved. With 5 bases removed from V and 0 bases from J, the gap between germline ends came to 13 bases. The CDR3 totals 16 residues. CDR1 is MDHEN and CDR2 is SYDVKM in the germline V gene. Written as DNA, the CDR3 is TGTGCCAGCAGTCCCCGGACGGATTCGAACACCGGGGAGCTGTTTTTT. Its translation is CASSPRTDSNTGELFF.

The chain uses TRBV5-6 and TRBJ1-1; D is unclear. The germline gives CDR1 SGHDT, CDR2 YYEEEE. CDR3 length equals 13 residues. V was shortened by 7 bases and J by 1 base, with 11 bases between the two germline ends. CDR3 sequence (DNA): TGTGCCAGCGGGCTCTCGTGGAACACTGAAGCTTTCTTT. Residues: CASGLSWNTEAFF.

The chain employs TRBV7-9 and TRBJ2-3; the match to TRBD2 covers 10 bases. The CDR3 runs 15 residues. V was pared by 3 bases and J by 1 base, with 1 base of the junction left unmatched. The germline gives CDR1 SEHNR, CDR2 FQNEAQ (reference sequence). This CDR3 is CASSFGLAGTDTQYF. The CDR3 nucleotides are TGTGCCAGCAGCTTCGGACTAGCGGGCACAGATACGCAGTATTTT.

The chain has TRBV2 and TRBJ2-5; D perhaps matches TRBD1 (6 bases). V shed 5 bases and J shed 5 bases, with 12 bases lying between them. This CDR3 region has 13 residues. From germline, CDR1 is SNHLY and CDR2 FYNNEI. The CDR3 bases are TGTGCCAGCAGTTCAGACAGGCCGGAGACCCAGTACTTC. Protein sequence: CASSSDRPETQYF. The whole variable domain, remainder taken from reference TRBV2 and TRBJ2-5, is EPEVTQTPSHQVTQMGQEVILRCVPISNHLYFYWYRQILGQKVEFLVSFYNNEISEKSEIFDDQFSVERPDGSNFTLKIRSTKLEDSAMYFCASSSDRPETQYFGPGTRLLVL.

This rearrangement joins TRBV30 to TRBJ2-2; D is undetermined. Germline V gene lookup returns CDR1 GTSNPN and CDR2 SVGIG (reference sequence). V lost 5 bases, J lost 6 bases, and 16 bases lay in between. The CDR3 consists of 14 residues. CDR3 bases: TGTGCCTGGGGGCCGCCCGGAAGAGCCGGGGAGCTGTTTTTT. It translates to CAWGPPGRAGELFF.

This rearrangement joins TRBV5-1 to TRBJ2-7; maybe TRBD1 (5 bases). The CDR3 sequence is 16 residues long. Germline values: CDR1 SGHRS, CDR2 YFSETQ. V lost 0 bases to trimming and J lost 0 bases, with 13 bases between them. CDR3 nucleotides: TGCGCCAGCAGCTTGGACGCCAGGGAATCCTCCTACGAGCAGTACTTC. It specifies CASSLDARESSYEQYF.

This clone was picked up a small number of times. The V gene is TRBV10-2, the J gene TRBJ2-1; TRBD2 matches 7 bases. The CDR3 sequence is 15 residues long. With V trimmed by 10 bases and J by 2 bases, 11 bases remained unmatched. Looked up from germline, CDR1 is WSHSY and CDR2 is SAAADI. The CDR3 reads CAINMGGVAYNEQFF. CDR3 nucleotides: TGCGCCATCAATATGGGGGGGGTGGCCTACAATGAGCAGTTCTTC.

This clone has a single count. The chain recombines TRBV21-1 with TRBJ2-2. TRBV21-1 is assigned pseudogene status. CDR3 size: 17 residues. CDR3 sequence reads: CASSKGSIFPNTGELFF. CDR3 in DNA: TGTGCCAGCAGCAAAGGGTCCATCTTCCCGAACACCGGGGAGCTGTTTTTT.

CDR3 loop: CASSLDATTSGANVLTF. The CDR3 nucleotides are TGTGCCAGCAGCTTGGACGCGACAACCTCTGGGGCCAACGTCCTGACTTTC. This rearrangement joins TRBV5-5 to TRBJ2-6; unclear D gene. Looked up from germline, CDR1 is SGHKS and CDR2 is YYEKEE (reference sequence). Deletions cut 0 bases from V and 0 bases from J, with 10 bases between. The CDR3 has 17 residues.